This is a list of T cell receptor beta chains from one sample in a study of identical twins. TCRdb redid the calling of the 5' RACE reads with MiXCR, one entry per CDR3 protein. Here the sample spans 400,000 to 600,000 distinct CDR3 sequences, about 22% being singletons. These data also featured in a second study, about yellow fever vaccine responses in identical twins.

Sample: CD4+ T cells sorted from blood. These TCRs come from a woman aged 18-30 years in good health. Both conserved end residues are part of each CDR3. The D gene is left open where the match is weak. Size tells how often a clone was seen (once, few, many) or the class of an expanded clone, and some rows leave it out.

D: TRBD1; size: few; J: TRBJ1-6; V: TRBV5-1; CDR3: CASSPSSGTGTSPLHF; DNA: TGCGCCAGCAGCCCCTCCTCTGGGACAGGGACTTCACCCCTCCACTTT
D: NA; size: NA; J: TRBJ2-3; V: TRBV6-1; CDR3: CASSPALTSTDTQYF; DNA: TGTGCCAGCAGCCCGGCTCTCACTAGCACAGATACGCAGTATTTT
D: NA; size: NA; J: TRBJ2-5; V: TRBV2; CDR3: CASAGFLRGETQYF; DNA: TGTGCCAGCGCAGGGTTCCTTCGAGGGGAGACCCAGTACTTC
D: NA; size: few; J: TRBJ2-3; V: TRBV24-1; CDR3: CATSDLVGVSTDTQYF; DNA: TGTGCCACCAGTGATTTGGTGGGGGTGAGCACAGATACGCAGTATTTT
D: TRBD2; size: NA; J: TRBJ2-7; V: TRBV4-1; CDR3: CASSRTSWSYEQYF; DNA: TGCGCCAGCAGCCGGACTAGTTGGTCCTACGAGCAGTACTTC
D: TRBD2; size: NA; J: TRBJ2-5; V: TRBV9; CDR3: CASSAGLAGVRETQYF; DNA: TGTGCCAGCAGCGCAGGACTAGCGGGAGTACGGGAGACCCAGTACTTC
D: NA; size: few; J: TRBJ2-6; V: TRBV12-3/TRBV12-4; CDR3: CASSPAGAHSGANVLTF; DNA: TGTGCCAGCAGTCCCGCGGGTGCCCACTCTGGGGCCAACGTCCTGACTTTC
D: TRBD2; size: many; J: TRBJ2-5; V: TRBV12-3/TRBV12-4; CDR3: CASSLQRGNQETQYF; DNA: TGTGCCAGCAGTTTGCAGCGGGGGAACCAAGAGACCCAGTACTTC
D: NA; size: few; J: TRBJ2-7; V: TRBV9; CDR3: CASSVGAGDTYEQYF; DNA: TGTGCCAGCAGCGTAGGGGCAGGTGATACCTACGAGCAGTACTTC
D: TRBD1; size: NA; J: TRBJ2-7; V: TRBV4-1; CDR3: CASSQRDSSYEQYF; DNA: TGCGCCAGCAGCCAACGGGACAGTTCCTACGAGCAGTACTTC
D: NA; size: NA; J: TRBJ1-1; V: TRBV5-5; CDR3: CASSFPRLNTEAFF; DNA: TGTGCCAGCAGCTTTCCGCGGCTGAACACTGAAGCTTTCTTT
D: NA; size: NA; J: TRBJ1-2; V: TRBV29-1; CDR3: CSVADSISGYTF; DNA: TGCAGCGTCGCCGACAGTATTTCAGGCTACACCTTC
D: TRBD1; size: few; J: TRBJ1-1; V: TRBV3-1; CDR3: CASSLGQEDTEAFF; DNA: TGTGCCAGCAGCCTGGGACAGGAGGACACTGAAGCTTTCTTT
D: TRBD1; size: NA; J: TRBJ1-2; V: TRBV10-3; CDR3: CAISESWTGTSNYGYTF; DNA: TGTGCCATCAGTGAGTCTTGGACAGGGACGTCTAACTATGGCTACACCTTC
D: NA; size: NA; J: TRBJ2-1; V: TRBV20-1; CDR3: CCARKSRTLSSYNEQFF; DNA: TGCTGCGCTAGAAAATCGCGGACTCTAAGCTCCTACAATGAGCAGTTCTTC
D: NA; size: NA; J: TRBJ2-1; V: TRBV7-7; CDR3: CASSPLGPGTSEQFF; DNA: TGTGCCAGCAGCCCCCTAGGCCCCGGTACAAGTGAGCAGTTCTTC
D: TRBD1; size: NA; J: TRBJ1-2; V: TRBV5-1; CDR3: CASSYTGDYGYTF; DNA: TGCGCCAGCAGCTATACAGGGGACTATGGCTACACCTTC